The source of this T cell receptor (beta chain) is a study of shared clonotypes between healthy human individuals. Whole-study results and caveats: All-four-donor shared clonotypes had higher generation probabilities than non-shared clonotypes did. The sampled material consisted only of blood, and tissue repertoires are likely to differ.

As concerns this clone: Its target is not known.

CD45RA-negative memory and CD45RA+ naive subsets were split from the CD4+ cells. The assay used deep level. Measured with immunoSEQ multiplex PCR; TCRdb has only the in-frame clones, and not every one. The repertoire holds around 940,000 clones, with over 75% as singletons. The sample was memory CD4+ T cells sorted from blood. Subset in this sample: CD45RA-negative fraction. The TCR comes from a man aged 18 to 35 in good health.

CDR3 nucleotide sequence: TGTGCCAGCAGCCCCATGGGACTGGGGGGCAGCCCTCCAACCTTC. Protein: CASSPMGLGGSPPTF. The V and J genes are TRBV14 and TRBJ1-2; D perhaps matches TRBD1 (6 bases). The CDR3 covers 15 residues. Germline assignment: CDR1 SGHDN and CDR2 FVKESK. V lost 4 bases and J 14 bases, leaving 26 bases between the germline ends.